The source of this T cell receptor beta chain is a study of beta chain features in type 1 diabetes. The germline V gene encodes CDR1 SGHNT and CDR2 YYREEE (reference sequence). The CDR3 length is 16 residues. The trim removed 5 bases at V and 4 bases at J, leaving 5 bases unmatched. Isolated RNA was reverse transcribed in full, so expressed TCRB transcripts were sequenced. The assay was immunoSEQ multiplex PCR, and TCRdb's table has in-frame clones only and misses some. Found here are 310,000 or so clones, approximately 10% of them singletons; the top ten hold about 0.014%. This clone turned up a few times.

The source of this sequence is a woman aged 30 to 39 in good health. The chain uses TRBV5-4 and TRBJ2-1; 14 nucleotides match TRBD2. Sequencing used naive CD4+ T cells from blood. The CDR3 region is CASSRRTSGGYNEQFF. CDR3 in DNA: TGTGCCAGCAGTAGGCGGACTAGCGGGGGGTACAATGAGCAGTTCTTC.